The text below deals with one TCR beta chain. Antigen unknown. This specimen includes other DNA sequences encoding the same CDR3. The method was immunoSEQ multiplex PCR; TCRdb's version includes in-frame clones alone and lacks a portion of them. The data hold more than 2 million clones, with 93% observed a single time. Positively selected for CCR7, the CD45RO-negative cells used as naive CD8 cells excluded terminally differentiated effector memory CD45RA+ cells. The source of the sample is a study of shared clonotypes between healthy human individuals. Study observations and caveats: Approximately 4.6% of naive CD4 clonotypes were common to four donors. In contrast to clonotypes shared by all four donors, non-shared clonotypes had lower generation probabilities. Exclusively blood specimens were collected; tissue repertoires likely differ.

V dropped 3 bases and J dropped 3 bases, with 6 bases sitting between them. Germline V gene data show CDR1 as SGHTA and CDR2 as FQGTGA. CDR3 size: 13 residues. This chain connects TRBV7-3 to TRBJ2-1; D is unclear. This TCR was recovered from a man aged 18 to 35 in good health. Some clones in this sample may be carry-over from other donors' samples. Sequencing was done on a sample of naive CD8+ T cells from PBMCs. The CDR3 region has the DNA TGTGCCAGCAGCTTGGGCCTCTACAATGAGCAGTTCTTC. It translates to CASSLGLYNEQFF.